Listed here are 2 T cell receptor beta chains from one sample, sequenced in a study of T cells expressing NK-cell markers. TCRdb processed the 5' RACE reads again and assigns one entry to each CDR3 protein, with no DNA. The sample totals about 550,000 distinct CDR3 sequences. Source material: blood T cells: a sorted CD56 or NKG2C T cell subset, CD4+ or CD8+ T cells, or bulk PBMC T cells (not recorded which). The receptor source for this set is a man aged 18-30 years in good health.

The rearrangement uses TRBV6-1 and TRBJ2-5; with no DNA, the TCRdb D assignment of TRBD2 cannot be verified. This CDR3 region has 14 residues. Germline loops: CDR1 MNHNS, CDR2 SASEGT. This chain's CDR3 is CASWYGELGETQYF.

V usage is TRBV5-1 and J usage is TRBJ1-2. Germline V gives CDR1 SGHRS, CDR2 YFSETQ. The CDR3 extends over 17 amino acids. CDR3 sequence: CASSPRLTGATNYGYTF.